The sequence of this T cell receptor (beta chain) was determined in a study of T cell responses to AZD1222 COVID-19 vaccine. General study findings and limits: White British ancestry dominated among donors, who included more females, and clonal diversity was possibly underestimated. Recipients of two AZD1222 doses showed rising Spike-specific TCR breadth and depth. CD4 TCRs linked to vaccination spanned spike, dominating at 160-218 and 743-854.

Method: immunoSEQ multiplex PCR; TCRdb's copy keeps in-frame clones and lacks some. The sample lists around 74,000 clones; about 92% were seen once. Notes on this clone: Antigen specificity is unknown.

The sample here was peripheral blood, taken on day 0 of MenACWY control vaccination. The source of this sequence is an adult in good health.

DNA for the CDR3: TGTGCCAGCAGCCAAGTGTTGGGACAGGGGACCTATAATTCACCCCTCCACTTT. Protein product: CASSQVLGQGTYNSPLHF. The chain recombines TRBV3-1 (or the pseudogene TRBV3-2) with TRBJ1-6, with 10 bases lining up with TRBD1. Trimming at V came to 1 base and at J to 2 bases, leaving 5 bases not matched to a gene. This CDR3 contains 18 residues. Per the germline V gene, CDR1 is LGHDT and CDR2 is YNNKEL (reference sequence).